This TCR beta chain was profiled in a study of blood T cell repertoires in COVID-19. This CDR3 has 14 amino acids. Germline CDR1 is GTSNPN and CDR2 is SVGIG (reference sequence). The V gene end was trimmed by 4 bases and the J gene end by 0 bases; junction bases not matched to a gene: 3. Using immunoSEQ multiplex PCR, the repertoire was profiled, and TCRdb retains in-frame clones only, with some absent. The table shows some 150,000 clones, with approximately 87% occurring only once. The clonotype originates from a man younger than 35 with active or convalescent COVID-19. The chain recombines TRBV30 with TRBJ2-3; 8 bases agree with TRBD1. The source material was peripheral blood. CDR3 loop: CAWKTGVSTDTQYF. The CDR3 DNA follows: TGTGCCTGGAAGACAGGGGTCAGCACAGATACGCAGTATTTT.